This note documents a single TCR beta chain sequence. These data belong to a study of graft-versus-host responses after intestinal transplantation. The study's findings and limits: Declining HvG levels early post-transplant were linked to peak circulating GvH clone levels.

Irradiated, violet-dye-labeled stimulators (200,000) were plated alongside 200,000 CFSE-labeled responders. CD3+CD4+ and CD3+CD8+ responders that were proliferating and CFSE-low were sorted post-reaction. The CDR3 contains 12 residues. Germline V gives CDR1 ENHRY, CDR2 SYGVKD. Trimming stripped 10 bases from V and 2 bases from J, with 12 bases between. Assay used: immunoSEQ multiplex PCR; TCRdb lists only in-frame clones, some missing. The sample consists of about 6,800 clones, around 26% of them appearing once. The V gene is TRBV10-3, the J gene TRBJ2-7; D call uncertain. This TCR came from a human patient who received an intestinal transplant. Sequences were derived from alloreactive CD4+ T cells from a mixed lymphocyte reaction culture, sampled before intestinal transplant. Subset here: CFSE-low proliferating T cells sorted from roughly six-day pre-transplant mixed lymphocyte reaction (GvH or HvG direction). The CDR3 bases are TGTGCCACCCGTATTCTTCCCTACGAGCAGTACTTC. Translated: CATRILPYEQYF.